The 20 T cell receptor beta chains given below trace back to one sample, sequenced in a study of T cell clones after liver transplantation. Sequenced by immunoSEQ multiplex PCR; TCRdb stores in-frame clones only, minus some. The sample lists approximately 100,000 clones; 75% to 85% were seen once. Source: CD4+ T cells from blood, taken before liver transplant. The source is a human donor who received a liver transplant.

V and J are TRBV19 and TRBJ2-7, with D tentatively TRBD1 or TRBD2 (5 bases each). This CDR3 region has 13 residues. Germline V gene sequence: CDR1 LNHDA, CDR2 SQIVND (reference sequence). V lost 9 bases and J 4 bases, leaving 16 bases between the germline ends. DNA for the CDR3: TGTGCCAGCAGTTTGGGACGGGCATACGAGCAGTACTTC. It yields the protein CASSLGRAYEQYF.

V usage is TRBV6-5 and J usage is TRBJ1-1, with 7 positions matching TRBD1. The trim removed 5 bases at V and 2 bases at J, leaving 5 bases unmatched. Germline CDR1 reads MNHEY; CDR2 reads SVGAGI. This CDR3 spans 14 amino acids. CDR3 DNA: TGTGCCAGCAGTGACCACAGGGGAAACACTGAAGCTTTCTTT. This sequence encodes CASSDHRGNTEAFF.

The chain is built from TRBV2 and TRBJ2-5; D unresolved. This CDR3 has 15 amino acids. Germline V CDR1 and CDR2: SNHLY, FYNNEI. Between the trimmed V and J ends, which lost 7 bases and 2 bases, there was a span of 17 bases. CDR3 protein: CASNGLHRIQETQYF. In DNA form, the CDR3 reads TGTGCCAGCAACGGGTTACACCGAATTCAAGAGACCCAGTACTTC. Using reference TRBV2 and TRBJ2-5 for the parts outside the CDR3, the full variable domain is EPEVTQTPSHQVTQMGQEVILRCVPISNHLYFYWYRQILGQKVEFLVSFYNNEISEKSEIFDDQFSVERPDGSNFTLKIRSTKLEDSAMYFCASNGLHRIQETQYFGPGTRLLVL.

The rearrangement uses TRBV7-2 and TRBJ2-3, with 7 bases aligning to TRBD1. The CDR3 spans 14 residues. Germline V gene sequence: CDR1 SGHTA, CDR2 FQGNSA. J gave up 0 bases and V 4 bases, and 1 base lay outside the gene matches. CDR3 sequence (DNA): TGTGCCAGCAGCTCAGGGGGTAGCACAGATACGCAGTATTTT. Amino acids: CASSSGGSTDTQYF.

This sequence joins TRBV9 and TRBJ2-3, with D perhaps TRBD1 (5 bases). Trimming left V 3 bases short and J 4 bases short, with 21 bases between. The CDR3 has 17 amino acids. CDR1 and CDR2 (germline): SGDLS, YYNGEE. CDR3 sequence: CASSDSPDMLLADTQYF. The CDR3 bases are TGTGCCAGCAGCGACTCCCCGGACATGTTATTGGCAGATACGCAGTATTTT.

The chain carries TRBV7-3 and TRBJ1-1; 10 bases align to TRBD1. Germline CDR1 reads SGHTA; CDR2 reads FQGTGA. Germline trimming cut 4 bases from V and 10 bases from J; bases unmatched to any gene: 12. The CDR3 totals 15 residues. The CDR3 bases are TGTGCCAGCAGCTCCTCCGGGACAGGGGATGCTGTAGCTTTCTTT. Residues: CASSSSGTGDAVAFF.

This chain links TRBV7-8 with TRBJ1-1; D not resolved. The V gene lost 5 bases and the J gene lost 3 bases, with 16 bases spanning the gap. The germline gives CDR1 SGHVS, CDR2 FQNEAQ. This CDR3 spans 15 amino acids. The CDR3 is CASSPFTSAYTEAFF. The CDR3 DNA follows: TGTGCCAGCAGCCCATTTACAAGCGCCTACACTGAAGCTTTCTTT.

The chain recombines TRBV6-5 with TRBJ1-2; 7 bases line up with TRBD1. The germline gives CDR1 MNHEY, CDR2 SVGAGI. This CDR3 is 13 amino acids long. V lost 7 bases and J lost 12; bases outside the gene matches: 14. As DNA, the CDR3 is TGTGCCAGCAAACCGGGACAGCATCATCTTGACACCTTC. It yields the protein CASKPGQHHLDTF.

The CDR3 region is CASSRSGVTWQGYTF. The CDR3 DNA reads as TGTGCCAGCAGCCGCAGCGGGGTAACCTGGCAAGGCTACACCTTC. The rearrangement joins TRBV7-9 to TRBJ1-2; D gene ambiguous. The CDR3 has 15 residues. Germline values: CDR1 SEHNR, CDR2 FQNEAQ (reference sequence). Trimming pared 5 bases from V and 8 bases from J, leaving 21 bases between.

This chain links TRBV18 with TRBJ2-3; perhaps TRBD1 as D (5 bases). V lost 4 bases to trimming and J lost 6 bases, with 14 bases between them. Germline CDR1 KGHSH, CDR2 LQKENI. There are 14 residues in the CDR3. DNA of the CDR3: TGTGCCAGCTCACTCGACATGTCAGGGGATACGCAGTATTTT. Protein: CASSLDMSGDTQYF.

This clone has only a few counts. This chain uses TRBV25-1 with TRBJ2-1; D may be TRBD2 (6 bases). The CDR3 spans 14 residues. CDR1 and CDR2 from the germline V gene are MGHDK and SYGVNS. Trimming left V 2 bases short and J 5 bases short, with 10 bases between. CDR3 protein: CASSEDGGNNEQFF. CDR3 sequence (DNA): TGTGCCAGCAGTGAAGATGGCGGGAACAATGAGCAGTTCTTC.

The rearrangement uses TRBV15 and TRBJ2-2; TRBD1 matches at 7 bases. Germline loops: CDR1 LNHNV, CDR2 YYDKDF (reference sequence). There are 16 residues in the CDR3. Unmatched junction bases numbered 5, after V lost 4 bases and J lost 0 bases. CDR3 coding DNA: TGTGCCACCAGCAACAGGGGACAGACGAACACCGGGGAGCTGTTTTTT. It codes for CATSNRGQTNTGELFF.

CDR3 protein: CASSFRWGTEAFF. CDR3 bases: TGTGCCAGCAGCTTCCGATGGGGCACTGAAGCTTTCTTT. The V and J genes are TRBV6-5 and TRBJ1-1; no reliable D call. Germline CDR1 reads MNHEY; CDR2 reads SVGAGI. This CDR3 contains 13 residues. V was trimmed by 6 bases and J by 4 bases, leaving 12 bases between them.

J is TRBJ2-6 and V is TRBV5-4; D perhaps matches TRBD2 (5 bases). Germline V gene sequence: CDR1 SGHNT, CDR2 YYREEE (reference sequence). The CDR3 covers 15 residues. V lost 5 bases and J lost 3, with 12 bases in between. In DNA form, the CDR3 reads TGTGCCAGCAGACTTGGAGGTAATGGGGCCAACGTCCTGACTTTC. Residues: CASRLGGNGANVLTF.

V usage is TRBV7-2 and J usage is TRBJ2-3, with 8 bases matching TRBD2. The CDR3 loop spans 15 amino acids. J lost 4 bases, V lost 5 bases, and 8 bases had no gene match. The germline CDR1 and CDR2 sequences are SGHTA and FQGNSA. The CDR3 DNA sequence: TGTGCCAGCAGCCTTAGCGGGATTGGGGCAGATACGCAGTATTTT. It yields the protein CASSLSGIGADTQYF.

The gene calls are TRBV9 and TRBJ2-1; 15 bases agree with TRBD2. CDR3 length: 17 amino acids. Germline-derived CDR1 and CDR2 are SGDLS and YYNGEE. J was trimmed by 7 bases and V by 4 bases; bases with no gene match: 9. The CDR3 nucleotides are TGTGCCAGCAGCAGCGGACTAGCGGGAGGGCCGGTGAATGAGCAGTTCTTC. Protein sequence: CASSSGLAGGPVNEQFF.

The CDR3 region has the DNA TGTGCCTGGAGGCCGCGGCCGTCGGAAGAGCAGTACTTC. Its translation is CAWRPRPSEEQYF. The rearrangement uses TRBV30 and TRBJ2-7, with unresolved D. V lost 3 bases and J 7 bases, leaving 16 bases between the germline ends. The CDR3 runs to 13 residues. In germline, CDR1 is GTSNPN, CDR2 SVGIG (reference sequence).

J is TRBJ2-1 and V is TRBV19, with 8 nucleotides matching TRBD2. The CDR3 contains 14 residues. The germline V gene encodes CDR1 LNHDA and CDR2 SQIVND (reference sequence). V lost 5 bases to trimming and J lost 6 bases; unmatched junction nucleotides: 6. Written as DNA, the CDR3 is TGTGCCAGTAGTGTCACCGGGACTAGCAATGAGCAGTTCTTC. Its translation: CASSVTGTSNEQFF.

This rearrangement joins TRBV2 to TRBJ1-4, with 7 positions matching TRBD1. Unmatched junction bases numbered 12, after V lost 6 bases and J lost 5 bases. Germline assignment: CDR1 SNHLY and CDR2 FYNNEI. This CDR3 is 16 amino acids long. The CDR3 DNA reads TGTGCCAGCAGCCGCCGAGGTACAGGGGACAATGAAAAACTGTTTTTT. Protein sequence: CASSRRGTGDNEKLFF.

This chain connects TRBV28 to TRBJ2-7; D is unresolved. Trimming removed 5 bases from V and 3 bases from J, with 2 bases in between. The CDR3 has 10 amino acids. Germline values: CDR1 MDHEN, CDR2 SYDVKM. Here the CDR3 reads CASSHYEQYF. In DNA, the CDR3 is TGTGCCAGCAGTCACTACGAGCAGTACTTC.